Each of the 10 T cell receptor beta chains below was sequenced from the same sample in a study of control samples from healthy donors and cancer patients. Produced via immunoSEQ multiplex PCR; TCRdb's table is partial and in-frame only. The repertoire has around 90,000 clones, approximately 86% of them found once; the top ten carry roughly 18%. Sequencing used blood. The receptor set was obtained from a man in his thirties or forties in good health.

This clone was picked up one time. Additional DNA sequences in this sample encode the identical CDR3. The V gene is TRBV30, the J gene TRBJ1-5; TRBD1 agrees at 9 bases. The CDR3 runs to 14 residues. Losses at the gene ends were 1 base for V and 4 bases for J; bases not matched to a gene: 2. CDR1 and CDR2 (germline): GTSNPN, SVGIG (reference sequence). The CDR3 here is CAWSAGQGNQPQHF. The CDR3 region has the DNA TGTGCCTGGAGTGCTGGACAGGGGAATCAGCCCCAGCATTTT.

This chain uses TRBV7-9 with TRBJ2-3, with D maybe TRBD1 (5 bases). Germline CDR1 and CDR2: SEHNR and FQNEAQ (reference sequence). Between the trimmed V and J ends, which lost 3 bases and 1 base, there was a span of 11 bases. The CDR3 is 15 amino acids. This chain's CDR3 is CASSFGRVGTDTQYF. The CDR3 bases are TGTGCCAGCAGCTTTGGCAGGGTCGGCACAGATACGCAGTATTTT.

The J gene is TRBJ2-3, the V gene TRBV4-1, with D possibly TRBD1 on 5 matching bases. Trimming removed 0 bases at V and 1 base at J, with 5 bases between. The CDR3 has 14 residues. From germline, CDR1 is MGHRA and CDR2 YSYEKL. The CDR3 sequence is CASSQEQGTDTQYF. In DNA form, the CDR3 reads TGCGCCAGCAGCCAAGAACAGGGCACAGATACGCAGTATTTT.

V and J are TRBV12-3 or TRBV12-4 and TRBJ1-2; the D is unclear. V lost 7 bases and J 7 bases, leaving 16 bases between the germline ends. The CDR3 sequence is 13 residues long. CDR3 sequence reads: CASIIRFVCGYTF. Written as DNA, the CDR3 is TGTGCCAGCATAATCAGGTTTGTATGTGGCTACACCTTC.

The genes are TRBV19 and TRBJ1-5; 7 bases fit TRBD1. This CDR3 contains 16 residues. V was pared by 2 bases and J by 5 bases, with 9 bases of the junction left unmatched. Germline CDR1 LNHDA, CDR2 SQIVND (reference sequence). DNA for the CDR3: TGTGCCAGTAGTATACCCGCCAGGGGGAAGTATCAGCCCCAGCATTTT. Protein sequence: CASSIPARGKYQPQHF.

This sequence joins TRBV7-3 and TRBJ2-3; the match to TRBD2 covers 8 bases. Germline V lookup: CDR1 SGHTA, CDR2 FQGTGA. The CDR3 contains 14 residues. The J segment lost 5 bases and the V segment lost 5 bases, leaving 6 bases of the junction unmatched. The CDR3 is CASSPGGLGDTQYF. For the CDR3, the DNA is TGTGCCAGCAGCCCGGGGGGGCTAGGAGATACGCAGTATTTT.

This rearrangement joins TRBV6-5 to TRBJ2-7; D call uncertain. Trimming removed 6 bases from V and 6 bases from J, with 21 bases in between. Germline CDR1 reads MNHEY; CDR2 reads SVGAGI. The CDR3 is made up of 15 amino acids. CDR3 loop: CASRRGPGPRPEQYF. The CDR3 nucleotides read TGTGCCAGCAGGCGTGGTCCGGGCCCCCGGCCCGAGCAGTACTTC.

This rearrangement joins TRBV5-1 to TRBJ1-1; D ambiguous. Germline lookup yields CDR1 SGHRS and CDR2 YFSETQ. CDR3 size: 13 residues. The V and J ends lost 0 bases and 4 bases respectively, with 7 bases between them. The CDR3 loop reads CASSLEVSTEAFF. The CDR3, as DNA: TGCGCCAGCAGCTTGGAGGTTAGCACTGAAGCTTTCTTT.

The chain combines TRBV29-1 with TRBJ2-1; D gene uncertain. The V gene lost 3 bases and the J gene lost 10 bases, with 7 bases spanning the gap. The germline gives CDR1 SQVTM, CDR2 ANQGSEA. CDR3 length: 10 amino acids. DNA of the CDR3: TGCAGCGTTGAGTCACACGAGCAGTTCTTC. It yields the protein CSVESHEQFF.

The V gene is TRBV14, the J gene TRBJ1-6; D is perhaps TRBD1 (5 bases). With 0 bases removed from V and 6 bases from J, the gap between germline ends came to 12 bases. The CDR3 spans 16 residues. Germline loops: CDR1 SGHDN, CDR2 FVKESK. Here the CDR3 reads CASSQDYQGPNSPLHF. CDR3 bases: TGTGCCAGCAGCCAAGATTATCAGGGACCTAATTCACCCCTCCACTTT.